This T cell receptor beta chain came from a study of shared clonotypes between healthy human individuals. Using immunoSEQ multiplex PCR, the repertoire was profiled, and TCRdb retains in-frame clones only, with some absent. The table has roughly 2.2 million clones, approximately 93% seen once. With 3 bases removed from V and 6 bases from J, the gap between germline ends came to 15 bases. The germline CDR1 and CDR2 sequences are SGHNT and YYREEE (reference sequence). This CDR3 contains 14 residues. A word on this clone: Its target is unknown.

Points from the study as a whole: Around 5% of naive CD4 clonotypes were common to a handful of donors. Sampling used blood alone; tissue repertoires probably differ.

The V and J genes are TRBV5-4 and TRBJ1-1; D may be TRBD1 (5 bases). Sequencing was carried out using naive CD4+ T cells from PBMCs. Subset defined: CD45RA+ positively selected. This clonotype originated in a man between 18 and 29 years old in good health. Some clones in this sample may be carry-over from other donors' samples. The CDR3 is CASSSGTWGAEAFF. The CDR3 nucleotides are TGTGCCAGCAGCTCCGGGACGTGGGGGGCTGAAGCTTTCTTT.